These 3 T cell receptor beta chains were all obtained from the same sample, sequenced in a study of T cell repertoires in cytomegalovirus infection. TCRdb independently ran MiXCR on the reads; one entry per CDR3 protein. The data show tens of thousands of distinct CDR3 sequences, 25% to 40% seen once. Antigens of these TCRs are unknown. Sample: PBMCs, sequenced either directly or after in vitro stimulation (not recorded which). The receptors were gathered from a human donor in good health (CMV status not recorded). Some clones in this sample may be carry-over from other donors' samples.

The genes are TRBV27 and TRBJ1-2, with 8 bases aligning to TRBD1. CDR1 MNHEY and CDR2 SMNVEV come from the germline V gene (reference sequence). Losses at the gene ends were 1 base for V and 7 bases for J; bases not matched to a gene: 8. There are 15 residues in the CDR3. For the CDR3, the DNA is TGTGCCAGCAGTTTATATGGACAGGGAGGCTCTGGCTACACCTTC. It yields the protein CASSLYGQGGSGYTF.

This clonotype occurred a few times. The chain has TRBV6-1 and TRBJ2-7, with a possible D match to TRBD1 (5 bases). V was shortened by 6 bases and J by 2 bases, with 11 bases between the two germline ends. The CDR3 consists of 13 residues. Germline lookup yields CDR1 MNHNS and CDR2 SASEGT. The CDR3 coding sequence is TGTGCCAGCAGGGACACAGGAACCTACGAGCAGTACTTC. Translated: CASRDTGTYEQYF.

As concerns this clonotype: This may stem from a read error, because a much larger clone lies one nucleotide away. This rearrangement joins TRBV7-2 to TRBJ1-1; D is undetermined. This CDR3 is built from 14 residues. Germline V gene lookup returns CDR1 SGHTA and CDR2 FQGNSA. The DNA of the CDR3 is TGTGCCAACAGCTTATTGTCATTTTACACTGAAGCTTTCTTT. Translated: CANSLLSFYTEAFF. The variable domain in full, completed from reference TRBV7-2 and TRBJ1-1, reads GAGVSQSPSNKVTEKGKDVELRCDPISGHTALYWYRQSLGQGLEFLIYFQGNSAPDKSGLPSDRFSAERTGGSVSTLTIQRTQQEDSAVYLCANSLLSFYTEAFFGQGTRLTVV.